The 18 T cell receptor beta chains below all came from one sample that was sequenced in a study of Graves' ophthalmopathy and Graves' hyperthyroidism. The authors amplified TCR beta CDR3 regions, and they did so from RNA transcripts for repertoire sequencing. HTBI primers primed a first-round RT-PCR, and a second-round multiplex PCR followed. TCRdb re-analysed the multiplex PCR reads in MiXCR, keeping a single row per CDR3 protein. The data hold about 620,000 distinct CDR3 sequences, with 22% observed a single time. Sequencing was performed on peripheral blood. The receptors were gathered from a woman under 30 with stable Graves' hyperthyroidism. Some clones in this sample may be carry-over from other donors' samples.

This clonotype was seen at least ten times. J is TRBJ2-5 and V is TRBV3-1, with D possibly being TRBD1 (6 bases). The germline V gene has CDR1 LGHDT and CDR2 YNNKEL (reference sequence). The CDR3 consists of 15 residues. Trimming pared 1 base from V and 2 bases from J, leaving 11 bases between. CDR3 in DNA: TGTGCCAGCAGCCAAGTAAGAGGACAGCAAGAGACCCAGTACTTC. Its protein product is CASSQVRGQQETQYF.

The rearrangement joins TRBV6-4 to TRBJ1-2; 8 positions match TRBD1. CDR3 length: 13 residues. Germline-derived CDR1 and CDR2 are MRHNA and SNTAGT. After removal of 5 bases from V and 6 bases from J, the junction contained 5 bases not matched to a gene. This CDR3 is CASSWTGIDGYTF. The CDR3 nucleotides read TGTGCCAGCAGTTGGACAGGGATCGATGGCTACACCTTC.

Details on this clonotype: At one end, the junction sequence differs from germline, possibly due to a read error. The CDR3 bases are TGTGCCAGCATCTTAAGGTCCGATCAGTACTTC. This codes for CASILRSDQYF. The chain recombines TRBV11-2 with TRBJ2-7; D gene ambiguous. CDR3 length: 11 residues. Germline-derived CDR1 and CDR2 are SGHAT and FQNNGV. Using reference TRBV11-2 and TRBJ2-7 for the parts outside the CDR3, the full variable domain is EAGVAQSPRYKIIEKRQSVAFWCNPISGHATLYWYQQILGQGPKLLIQFQNNGVVDDSQLPKDRFSAERLKGVDSTLKIQPAKLEDSAVYLCASILRSDQYFGPGTRLTVT.

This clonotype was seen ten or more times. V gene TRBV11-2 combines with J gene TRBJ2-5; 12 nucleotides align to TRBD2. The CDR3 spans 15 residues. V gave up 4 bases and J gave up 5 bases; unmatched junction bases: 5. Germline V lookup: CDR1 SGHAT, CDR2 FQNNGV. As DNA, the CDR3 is TGTGCCAGCAGCTCTAGCGGGGGGGCCGGGGAGACCCAGTACTTC. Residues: CASSSSGGAGETQYF.

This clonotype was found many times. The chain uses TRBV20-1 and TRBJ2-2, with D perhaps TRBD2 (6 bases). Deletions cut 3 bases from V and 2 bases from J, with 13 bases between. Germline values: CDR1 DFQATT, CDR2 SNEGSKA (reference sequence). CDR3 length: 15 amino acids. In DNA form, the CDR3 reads TGCAGTGCTAGGAAGGGCGGGGTTAACACCGGGGAGCTGTTTTTT. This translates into CSARKGGVNTGELFF.

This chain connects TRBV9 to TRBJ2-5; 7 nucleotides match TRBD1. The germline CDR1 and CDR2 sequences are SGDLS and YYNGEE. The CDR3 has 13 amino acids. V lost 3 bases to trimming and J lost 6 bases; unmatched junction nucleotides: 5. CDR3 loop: CASSGRGSQTQYF. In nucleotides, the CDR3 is TGTGCCAGCAGCGGCAGGGGGTCACAGACCCAGTACTTC.

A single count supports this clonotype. The CDR3 region has the DNA TGTGCCAGCAGTTACACAACAGGGGATAATTCACCCCTCCACTTT. It yields the protein CASSYTTGDNSPLHF. The V gene is TRBV6-5, the J gene TRBJ1-6, with 7 bases matching TRBD1. The V gene end was trimmed by 2 bases and the J gene end by 5 bases; junction bases not matched to a gene: 3. The length of the CDR3 is 15 residues. The germline CDR1 and CDR2 sequences are MNHEY and SVGAGI.

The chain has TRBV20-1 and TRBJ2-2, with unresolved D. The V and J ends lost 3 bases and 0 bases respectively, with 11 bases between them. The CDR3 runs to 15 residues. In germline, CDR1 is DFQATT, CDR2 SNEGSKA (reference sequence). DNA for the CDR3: TGCAGTGCTAGTCCGGTAACGTCGAACACCGGGGAGCTGTTTTTT. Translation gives CSASPVTSNTGELFF.

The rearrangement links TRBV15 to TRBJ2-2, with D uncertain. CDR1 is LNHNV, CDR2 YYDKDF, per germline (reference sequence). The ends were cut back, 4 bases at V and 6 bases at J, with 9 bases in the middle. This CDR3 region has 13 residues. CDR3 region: CATSILSPGELFF. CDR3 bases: TGTGCCACCAGCATATTGAGCCCCGGGGAGCTGTTTTTT.

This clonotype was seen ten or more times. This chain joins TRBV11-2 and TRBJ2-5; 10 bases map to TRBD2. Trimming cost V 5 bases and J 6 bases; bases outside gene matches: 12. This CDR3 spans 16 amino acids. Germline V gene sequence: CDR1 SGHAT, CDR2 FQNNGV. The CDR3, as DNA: TGTGCCAGCAGCCCGAATCTAGCGGGGGTTATGAAGACCCAGTACTTC. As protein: CASSPNLAGVMKTQYF. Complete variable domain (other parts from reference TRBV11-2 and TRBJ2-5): EAGVAQSPRYKIIEKRQSVAFWCNPISGHATLYWYQQILGQGPKLLIQFQNNGVVDDSQLPKDRFSAERLKGVDSTLKIQPAKLEDSAVYLCASSPNLAGVMKTQYFGPGTRLLVL.

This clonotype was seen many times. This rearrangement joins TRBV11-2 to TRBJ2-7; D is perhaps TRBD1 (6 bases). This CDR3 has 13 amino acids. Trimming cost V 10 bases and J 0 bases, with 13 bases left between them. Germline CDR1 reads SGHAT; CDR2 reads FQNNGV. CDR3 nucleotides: TGTGCCATTGCGACAGGACACTCCTACGAGCAGTACTTC. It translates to CAIATGHSYEQYF.

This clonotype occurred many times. The CDR3 spells CASSQDRDPYGYTF. The CDR3 DNA follows: TGTGCCAGCAGCCAGGACAGGGATCCCTATGGCTACACCTTC. The chain couples TRBV11-2 to TRBJ1-2, with 8 bases fitting TRBD1. The trim removed 5 bases at V and 4 bases at J, leaving 6 bases unmatched. This CDR3 has 14 amino acids. CDR1 is SGHAT, CDR2 FQNNGV, per germline.

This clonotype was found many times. CDR3 nucleotide sequence: TGTGCCAGCAGTTCCCCGGCTCAGGGGGGAAACACCATATATTTT. Protein product: CASSSPAQGGNTIYF. The J gene is TRBJ1-3, the V gene TRBV28; D may be TRBD1 (6 bases). The CDR3 loop spans 15 amino acids. Germline lookup yields CDR1 MDHEN and CDR2 SYDVKM. V was trimmed by 4 bases and J by 4 bases, leaving 14 bases between them.

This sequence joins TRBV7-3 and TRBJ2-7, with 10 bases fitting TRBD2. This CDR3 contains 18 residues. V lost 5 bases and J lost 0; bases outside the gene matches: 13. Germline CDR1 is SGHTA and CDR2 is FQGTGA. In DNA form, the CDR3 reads TGTGCCAGCAGCCTACCTGACCCTACTAGCGGGGACTCCTACGAGCAGTACTTC. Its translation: CASSLPDPTSGDSYEQYF.

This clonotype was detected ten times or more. Written as DNA, the CDR3 is TGTGCCAGCAGTGAAGACAGGACCTTCTATGGCTACACCTTC. This codes for CASSEDRTFYGYTF. This chain connects TRBV6-1 to TRBJ1-2; D might be TRBD1 (5 bases). The length of the CDR3 is 14 residues. Trimming cost V 1 base and J 4 bases, with 10 bases left between them. CDR1 and CDR2 from the germline V gene are MNHNS and SASEGT.

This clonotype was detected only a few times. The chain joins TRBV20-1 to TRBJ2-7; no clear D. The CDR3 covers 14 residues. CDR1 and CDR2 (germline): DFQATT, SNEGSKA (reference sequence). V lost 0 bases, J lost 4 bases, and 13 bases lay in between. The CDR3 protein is CSARDLGREYEQYF. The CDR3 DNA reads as TGCAGTGCTAGAGATCTGGGAAGGGAATACGAGCAGTACTTC.

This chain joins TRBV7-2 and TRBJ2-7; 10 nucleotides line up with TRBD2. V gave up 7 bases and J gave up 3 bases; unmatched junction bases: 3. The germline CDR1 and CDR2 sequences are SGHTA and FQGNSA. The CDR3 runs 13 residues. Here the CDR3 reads CASKLAGYYEQYF. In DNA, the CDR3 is TGTGCCAGCAAACTAGCGGGGTACTACGAGCAGTACTTC. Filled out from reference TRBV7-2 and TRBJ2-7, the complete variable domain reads GAGVSQSPSNKVTEKGKDVELRCDPISGHTALYWYRQSLGQGLEFLIYFQGNSAPDKSGLPSDRFSAERTGGSVSTLTIQRTQQEDSAVYLCASKLAGYYEQYFGPGTRLTVT.

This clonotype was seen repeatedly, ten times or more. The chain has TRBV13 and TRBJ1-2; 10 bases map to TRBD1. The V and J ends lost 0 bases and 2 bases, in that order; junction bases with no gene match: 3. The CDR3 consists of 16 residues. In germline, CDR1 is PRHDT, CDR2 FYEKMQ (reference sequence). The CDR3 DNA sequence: TGTGCCAGCAGCTTAGGACGGACAGGGGGAAACTATGGCTACACCTTC. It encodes CASSLGRTGGNYGYTF.